The sequence of this T cell receptor (beta chain) was determined in a study of T cells in Graves' hyperthyroidism and ophthalmopathy. Study summary: Peripheral blood was taken when the disease was first diagnosed, before any treatment began. Notes on the study in general: Most clonotypes that expanded in the thyroid above 0.001 also showed up in blood.

There are 12 residues in the CDR3. Between the trimmed V and J ends, which lost 9 bases and 0 bases, there was a span of 9 bases. Uncontrolled infection, other autoimmune disease, pregnancy or lactation excluded patients. This clonotype was observed at least ten times. Its specificity is unknown. TCR beta CDR3 region amplification was performed from RNA transcripts. The HTBI set primed first-round TCR CDR3 RT-PCR. In TCRdb, the multiplex PCR reads were re-called with MiXCR into one record per CDR3 protein. The sample holds about 280,000 distinct CDR3 sequences, 25% to 30% seen once. The chain links TRBV12-3 or TRBV12-4 to TRBJ2-7, with no clear D. This receptor was obtained from a man aged 35-49 years with Graves' hyperthyroidism that later progressed to Graves' ophthalmopathy. The material sequenced was blood. Here the CDR3 DNA reads TGTGCCAGTGGGGTTAGCTCCTACGAGCAGTACTTC. The encoded protein is CASGVSSYEQYF.